One sample yielded the 23 T cell receptor beta chains listed below, sequenced in a study of T-cell reconstitution after alpha-beta-depleted transplantation in children. As it was prepared, the TCRbeta library received unique molecular identifiers. TCRdb re-derived calls from the PCR reads in MiXCR, one entry per CDR3 protein. The sample consists of over 7,500 distinct CDR3 sequences, roughly an eighth of them appearing once. Sequenced material: PBMCs, mostly from graft donor cells, taken 60 days after TCRalphabeta/CD19-depleted stem cell transplant. The source is a patient under 10 years old who had a stem cell transplant for inherited bone marrow failure, so the T cells may come from the graft donor.

This clonotype appeared many times. The rearrangement links TRBV20-1 to TRBJ2-1; D remains unclear. V lost 2 bases, J lost 4 bases, and 9 bases lay in between. This CDR3 has 13 residues. Germline V lookup: CDR1 DFQATT, CDR2 SNEGSKA (reference sequence). CDR3 amino acids: CSARKTAYNEQFF. In DNA, the CDR3 is TGCAGTGCTAGAAAGACTGCGTACAATGAGCAGTTCTTC.

This clonotype has a handful of counts. The gene calls are TRBV3-1 and TRBJ2-5; 13 bases agree with TRBD2. Germline trimming cut 10 bases from V and 3 bases from J; bases unmatched to any gene: 8. Per germline, CDR1 LGHDT and CDR2 YNNKEL (reference sequence). The CDR3 contains 15 residues. The CDR3 bases are TGTGCCACCTGCCCAACTAGCGGGAGGGAAGAGACCCAGTACTTC. Encoded protein: CATCPTSGREETQYF.

This clonotype was counted at least ten times. This rearrangement joins TRBV6-6 to TRBJ2-3, with 9 bases fitting TRBD2. The V gene's germline CDR1 is MNHNY and CDR2 SVGAGI (reference sequence). The J segment lost 6 bases and the V segment lost 7 bases, leaving 11 bases of the junction unmatched. The CDR3 extends over 15 amino acids. The CDR3 is CASMGREGRPDTQYF. The CDR3 nucleotides are TGTGCCAGCATGGGGCGGGAGGGCCGTCCCGATACGCAGTATTTT.

This clonotype was seen more than once but under ten times. This clone may be a read error of a much larger clone one base away. The CDR3 reads CASSSGQGTYYGYTF. CDR3 coding DNA: TGTGCCAGCAGTTCGGGACAGGGAACTTACTATGGCTACACCTTC. V and J are TRBV28 and TRBJ1-2; 9 positions agree with TRBD1. Unmatched junction bases numbered 6, after V lost 4 bases and J lost 3 bases. CDR3 length equals 15 residues. Germline V gene lookup returns CDR1 MDHEN and CDR2 SYDVKM.

This clonotype has a handful of counts. A much bigger clone sits one base away, suggesting this may be a read error. As the CDR3 is not closed by the conserved phenylalanine or tryptophan, this likely results from a read error. The rearrangement uses TRBV5-6 and TRBJ2-1; the D gene is possibly TRBD2 (6 bases). Germline V gene lookup returns CDR1 SGHDT and CDR2 YYEEEE. The CDR3 has 14 amino acids. Trimming took off 4 bases at V and 2 bases at J, with 10 bases between the two ends. The CDR3 nucleotides are TGTGCCAGCAGCCGGGACTTAGCCTACAATGAGCAGTTCTCC. This translates into CASSRDLAYNEQFS.

This clonotype was detected ten times or more. V and J are TRBV9 and TRBJ2-7; TRBD2 aligns across 7 bases. CDR1 is SGDLS, CDR2 YYNGEE, per germline. The V and J ends lost 1 base and 1 base, in that order; junction bases with no gene match: 2. The CDR3 consists of 14 residues. In nucleotides, the CDR3 is TGTGCCAGCAGCGTACTAGCGGTATCCTACGAGCAGTACTTC. This codes for CASSVLAVSYEQYF.

By sample fraction, this clonotype is medium-sized. The gene calls are TRBV7-2 and TRBJ2-1; D uncertain. This CDR3 has 16 residues. Trimming pared 3 bases from V and 3 bases from J, leaving 15 bases between. CDR1 SGHTA and CDR2 FQGNSA come from the germline V gene. CDR3 sequence reads: CASSLGTKINYNEQFF. The CDR3 region has the DNA TGTGCCAGCAGCTTGGGTACCAAGATAAACTACAATGAGCAGTTCTTC.

The chain recombines TRBV6-5 with TRBJ2-3; D is ambiguous. Trimming pared 7 bases from V and 7 bases from J, leaving 18 bases between. CDR1 and CDR2 (germline): MNHEY, SVGAGI. This CDR3 is built from 14 residues. The CDR3 nucleotides read TGTGCCAGCACTTCTCTTCCTAGGTCAAATACGCAGTATTTT. It codes for CASTSLPRSNTQYF.

The chain combines TRBV25-1 with TRBJ2-4; tentatively, D is TRBD1 or TRBD2 (5 bases each). The germline V gene has CDR1 MGHDK and CDR2 SYGVNS. This CDR3 spans 15 amino acids. V lost 3 bases and J 0 bases, leaving 9 bases between the germline ends. CDR3 residues: CASSDSGTAKNIQYF. The CDR3 DNA reads TGTGCCAGCAGTGACTCCGGGACAGCCAAAAACATTCAGTACTTC.

This clonotype was picked up many times. V is TRBV24-1 and J is TRBJ2-1, with TRBD2 matching over 7 bases. From germline, CDR1 is KGHDR and CDR2 SFDVKD. Losses at the gene ends were 2 bases for V and 5 bases for J; bases not matched to a gene: 5. CDR3 size: 15 residues. The CDR3 bases are TGTGCCACCAGTGATTCCTCTAGCGGCAACAATGAGCAGTTCTTC. Translation gives CATSDSSSGNNEQFF.

Many counts were recorded for this clonotype. This chain links TRBV4-1 with TRBJ2-1; 16 bases map to TRBD2. V lost 0 bases, J lost 16 bases, and 9 bases stayed unmatched. CDR3 length equals 16 residues. CDR1 and CDR2 from the germline V gene are MGHRA and YSYEKL. Here the CDR3 reads CASSQDQGLAGGPGFF. CDR3 in DNA: TGCGCCAGCAGCCAAGACCAGGGACTAGCGGGGGGGCCAGGCTTCTTC.

The sample holds many counts of this clonotype. This chain joins TRBV4-3 and TRBJ2-7; D call uncertain. The germline V gene has CDR1 LGHNA and CDR2 YSLEER. The CDR3 is 16 residues long. The V end lost 0 bases, the J end lost 2 bases, and 14 bases lay between the germline ends. The CDR3 spells CASSQEYLTTTYEQYF. As DNA, the CDR3 is TGCGCCAGCAGCCAAGAATACCTTACCACCACCTACGAGCAGTACTTC.

In its sample, this clonotype was seen many times. This chain connects TRBV4-3 to TRBJ1-2, with D possibly TRBD1 on 5 matching bases. The CDR3 has 18 residues. Looked up from germline, CDR1 is LGHNA and CDR2 is YSLEER. V shed 1 base and J shed 3 bases, with 21 bases lying between them. The CDR3 here is CASSQGVGAPPRDYGYTF. DNA of the CDR3: TGCGCCAGCAGCCAAGGAGTTGGGGCACCCCCCAGAGACTATGGCTACACCTTC.

This clonotype was detected ten times or more. The V gene is TRBV20-1, the J gene TRBJ2-1; 11 nucleotides match TRBD2. The V gene end was trimmed by 3 bases and the J gene end by 6 bases; junction bases not matched to a gene: 7. Germline values: CDR1 DFQATT, CDR2 SNEGSKA (reference sequence). CDR3 length: 15 residues. The CDR3 sequence is CSARGLAGGPNEQFF. CDR3 in DNA: TGCAGTGCTAGGGGGTTAGCGGGAGGGCCCAATGAGCAGTTCTTC.

Many counts were recorded for this clonotype. The rearrangement links TRBV4-2 to TRBJ2-3; TRBD2 agrees at 11 bases. The V segment lost 1 base and the J segment 2 bases; nucleotides outside the gene matches: 8. Per germline, CDR1 LGHNA and CDR2 YNFKEQ. CDR3 size: 18 residues. This chain's CDR3 is CASSQGLAGGEFTDTQYF. DNA of the CDR3: TGTGCCAGCAGCCAAGGATTAGCGGGAGGGGAATTCACAGATACGCAGTATTTT.

This clonotype was detected ten times or more. The rearrangement joins TRBV7-6 to TRBJ1-2, with D perhaps matching TRBD1 (5 bases). V shed 4 bases and J shed 6 bases, with 9 bases lying between them. The CDR3 covers 12 residues. Germline assignment: CDR1 SGHVS and CDR2 FNYEAQ. The CDR3 DNA reads as TGTGCCAGCAGCTGGGGCATGGATGGCTACACCTTC. It encodes CASSWGMDGYTF.

This clonotype was seen repeatedly, ten times or more. The rearrangement uses TRBV28 and TRBJ1-4, with D hard to call. This CDR3 has 14 residues. CDR1 and CDR2 (germline): MDHEN, SYDVKM. The V gene lost 3 bases and the J gene lost 3 bases, with 8 bases spanning the gap. CDR3 DNA: TGTGCCAGCAGTTTGCAGATCTCTAATGAAAAACTGTTTTTT. Its translation is CASSLQISNEKLFF.

This clonotype was counted many times. This chain connects TRBV7-8 to TRBJ1-1; the D is unclear. The CDR3 totals 13 residues. CDR1 is SGHVS, CDR2 FQNEAQ, per germline. The V gene lost 0 bases and the J gene lost 3 bases, with 5 bases spanning the gap. DNA of the CDR3: TGTGCCAGCAGCTTAGCCGAGGACACTGAAGCTTTCTTT. Translating gives CASSLAEDTEAFF. The full variable domain, completed using reference TRBV7-8 and TRBJ1-1, is GAGVSQSPRYKVAKRGQDVALRCDPISGHVSLFWYQQALGQGPEFLTYFQNEAQLDKSGLPSDRFFAERPEGSVSTLKIQRTQQEDSAVYLCASSLAEDTEAFFGQGTRLTVV.

This clonotype was counted many times. CDR3 residues: CASSPEVSGEGYGYTF. The CDR3 coding sequence is TGTGCCAGCAGTCCCGAGGTTTCGGGGGAAGGCTATGGCTACACCTTC. This rearrangement joins TRBV12-3 or TRBV12-4 to TRBJ1-2, with D possibly matching TRBD1 (5 bases). The V end was cut by 5 bases, the J end by 4 bases, with 20 bases between. The CDR3 covers 16 residues.

This clonotype rates as medium-sized. The gene calls are TRBV7-9 and TRBJ2-1; D is unresolved. The ends were cut back, 5 bases at V and 13 bases at J, with 9 bases in the middle. In germline, CDR1 is SEHNR, CDR2 FQNEAQ (reference sequence). The CDR3 is 10 residues long. The CDR3 is CASSPKTQFF. The CDR3 region has the DNA TGTGCCAGCAGCCCAAAAACCCAGTTCTTC.

Ten or more counts support this clonotype. The chain recombines TRBV20-1 with TRBJ2-5; 10 positions match TRBD2. CDR3 length equals 14 residues. J was trimmed by 5 bases and V by 4 bases; bases with no gene match: 7. CDR1 DFQATT and CDR2 SNEGSKA come from the germline V gene (reference sequence). CDR3 nucleotides: TGCAGTGCTAATAAGCGGGAGGGCTGGGAGACCCAGTACTTC. Translated: CSANKREGWETQYF.

At least ten counts were recorded for this clonotype. The CDR3 DNA sequence: TGTGCCAGCAACCCGCGACTGTCTTCCTACGAGCAGTACTTC. Translating gives CASNPRLSSYEQYF. V and J are TRBV6-1 and TRBJ2-7; D remains unclear. This CDR3 is built from 14 residues. V was pared by 7 bases and J by 1 base, with 14 bases between. Germline assignment: CDR1 MNHNS and CDR2 SASEGT.

This clonotype appeared many times. The chain links TRBV7-2 to TRBJ1-1; no clear D gene. This CDR3 is 14 amino acids long. From germline, CDR1 is SGHTA and CDR2 FQGNSA. Trimming took 4 bases from V and 7 from J, leaving 16 bases between them. Written as DNA, the CDR3 is TGTGCCAGCAGCTGGGCCGGGCCTAAAATTGAAGCTTTCTTT. Its protein product is CASSWAGPKIEAFF. Full variable domain (missing parts from reference TRBV7-2 and TRBJ1-1): GAGVSQSPSNKVTEKGKDVELRCDPISGHTALYWYRQSLGQGLEFLIYFQGNSAPDKSGLPSDRFSAERTGGSVSTLTIQRTQQEDSAVYLCASSWAGPKIEAFFGQGTRLTVV.